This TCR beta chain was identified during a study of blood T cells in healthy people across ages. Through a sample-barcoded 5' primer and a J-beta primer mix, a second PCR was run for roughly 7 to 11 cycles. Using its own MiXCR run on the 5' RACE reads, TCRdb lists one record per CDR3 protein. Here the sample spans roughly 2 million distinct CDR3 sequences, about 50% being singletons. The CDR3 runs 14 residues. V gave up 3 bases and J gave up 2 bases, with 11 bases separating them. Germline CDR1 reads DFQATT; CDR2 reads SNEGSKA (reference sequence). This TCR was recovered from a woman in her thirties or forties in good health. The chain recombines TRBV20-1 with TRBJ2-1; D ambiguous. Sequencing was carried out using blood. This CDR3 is CSAREGNAYNEQFF. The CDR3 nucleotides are TGCAGTGCTAGGGAAGGGAACGCCTACAATGAGCAGTTCTTC.